This TCR beta chain was sequenced in a study of blood T cell repertoires in COVID-19. As for the study in general: Italy, Spain and the United States were the sources of the convalescent and acute COVID-19 samples. PBMCs, B-cell-depleted T cells, or T cells provided the cDNA or gDNA that made up the material.

The length of the CDR3 is 15 residues. Trimming cost V 4 bases and J 7 bases; bases outside gene matches: 12. CDR1 SQVTM and CDR2 ANQGSEA come from the germline V gene. The table came from immunoSEQ multiplex PCR; TCRdb's copy has only in-frame clones and leaves some out. The table records under 250,000 clones, 87% of them present only once. The chain has TRBV29-1 and TRBJ2-3; 9 nucleotides agree with TRBD1. Sequences were obtained from peripheral blood. This TCR came from a man in his late teens or twenties with active or convalescent COVID-19. CDR3 protein: CSVVGSIDRGNTQYF. Written as DNA, the CDR3 is TGCAGCGTTGTGGGGAGTATCGACAGGGGGAATACGCAGTATTTT.